This T cell receptor beta chain was sequenced in a study of CD8 T cells in ankylosing spondylitis. Findings and limits, study-wide: A motif of eight highly homologous TCR beta variants was seen as apparently characteristic of ankylosing spondylitis blood. Disease-associated clonotypes exhibited CD8+ identity and were relatively infrequent in peripheral blood. Prior work had noted some motif variants in reactive arthritis blood and synovial fluid. Matched synovial fluid from ankylosing spondylitis patients was reported to be enriched for disease-linked clones.

It was by quantitative 5'-RACE with molecular barcodes that TCR beta libraries were made. Each CDR3 protein gets one entry after TCRdb re-called the 5' RACE reads with MiXCR. Seen here are under 850,000 distinct CDR3 sequences, around 19% observed once, and the top ten hold around a fifth. Between the trimmed V and J ends, which lost 0 bases and 3 bases, there was a span of 11 bases. The germline V gene encodes CDR1 DFQATT and CDR2 SNEGSKA (reference sequence). This CDR3 is built from 14 residues. This clonotype was recorded once. Its antigen remains unidentified. The chain has TRBV20-1 and TRBJ1-1, with D possibly being TRBD1 (5 bases). Input material: blood, either unsorted or a sorted T cell fraction (not recorded which). The source of this sequence is a male donor with ankylosing spondylitis. Written as DNA, the CDR3 is TGCAGTGCTAGAGATCAGGGCAGTTACACTGAAGCTTTCTTT. Translated, it gives CSARDQGSYTEAFF.